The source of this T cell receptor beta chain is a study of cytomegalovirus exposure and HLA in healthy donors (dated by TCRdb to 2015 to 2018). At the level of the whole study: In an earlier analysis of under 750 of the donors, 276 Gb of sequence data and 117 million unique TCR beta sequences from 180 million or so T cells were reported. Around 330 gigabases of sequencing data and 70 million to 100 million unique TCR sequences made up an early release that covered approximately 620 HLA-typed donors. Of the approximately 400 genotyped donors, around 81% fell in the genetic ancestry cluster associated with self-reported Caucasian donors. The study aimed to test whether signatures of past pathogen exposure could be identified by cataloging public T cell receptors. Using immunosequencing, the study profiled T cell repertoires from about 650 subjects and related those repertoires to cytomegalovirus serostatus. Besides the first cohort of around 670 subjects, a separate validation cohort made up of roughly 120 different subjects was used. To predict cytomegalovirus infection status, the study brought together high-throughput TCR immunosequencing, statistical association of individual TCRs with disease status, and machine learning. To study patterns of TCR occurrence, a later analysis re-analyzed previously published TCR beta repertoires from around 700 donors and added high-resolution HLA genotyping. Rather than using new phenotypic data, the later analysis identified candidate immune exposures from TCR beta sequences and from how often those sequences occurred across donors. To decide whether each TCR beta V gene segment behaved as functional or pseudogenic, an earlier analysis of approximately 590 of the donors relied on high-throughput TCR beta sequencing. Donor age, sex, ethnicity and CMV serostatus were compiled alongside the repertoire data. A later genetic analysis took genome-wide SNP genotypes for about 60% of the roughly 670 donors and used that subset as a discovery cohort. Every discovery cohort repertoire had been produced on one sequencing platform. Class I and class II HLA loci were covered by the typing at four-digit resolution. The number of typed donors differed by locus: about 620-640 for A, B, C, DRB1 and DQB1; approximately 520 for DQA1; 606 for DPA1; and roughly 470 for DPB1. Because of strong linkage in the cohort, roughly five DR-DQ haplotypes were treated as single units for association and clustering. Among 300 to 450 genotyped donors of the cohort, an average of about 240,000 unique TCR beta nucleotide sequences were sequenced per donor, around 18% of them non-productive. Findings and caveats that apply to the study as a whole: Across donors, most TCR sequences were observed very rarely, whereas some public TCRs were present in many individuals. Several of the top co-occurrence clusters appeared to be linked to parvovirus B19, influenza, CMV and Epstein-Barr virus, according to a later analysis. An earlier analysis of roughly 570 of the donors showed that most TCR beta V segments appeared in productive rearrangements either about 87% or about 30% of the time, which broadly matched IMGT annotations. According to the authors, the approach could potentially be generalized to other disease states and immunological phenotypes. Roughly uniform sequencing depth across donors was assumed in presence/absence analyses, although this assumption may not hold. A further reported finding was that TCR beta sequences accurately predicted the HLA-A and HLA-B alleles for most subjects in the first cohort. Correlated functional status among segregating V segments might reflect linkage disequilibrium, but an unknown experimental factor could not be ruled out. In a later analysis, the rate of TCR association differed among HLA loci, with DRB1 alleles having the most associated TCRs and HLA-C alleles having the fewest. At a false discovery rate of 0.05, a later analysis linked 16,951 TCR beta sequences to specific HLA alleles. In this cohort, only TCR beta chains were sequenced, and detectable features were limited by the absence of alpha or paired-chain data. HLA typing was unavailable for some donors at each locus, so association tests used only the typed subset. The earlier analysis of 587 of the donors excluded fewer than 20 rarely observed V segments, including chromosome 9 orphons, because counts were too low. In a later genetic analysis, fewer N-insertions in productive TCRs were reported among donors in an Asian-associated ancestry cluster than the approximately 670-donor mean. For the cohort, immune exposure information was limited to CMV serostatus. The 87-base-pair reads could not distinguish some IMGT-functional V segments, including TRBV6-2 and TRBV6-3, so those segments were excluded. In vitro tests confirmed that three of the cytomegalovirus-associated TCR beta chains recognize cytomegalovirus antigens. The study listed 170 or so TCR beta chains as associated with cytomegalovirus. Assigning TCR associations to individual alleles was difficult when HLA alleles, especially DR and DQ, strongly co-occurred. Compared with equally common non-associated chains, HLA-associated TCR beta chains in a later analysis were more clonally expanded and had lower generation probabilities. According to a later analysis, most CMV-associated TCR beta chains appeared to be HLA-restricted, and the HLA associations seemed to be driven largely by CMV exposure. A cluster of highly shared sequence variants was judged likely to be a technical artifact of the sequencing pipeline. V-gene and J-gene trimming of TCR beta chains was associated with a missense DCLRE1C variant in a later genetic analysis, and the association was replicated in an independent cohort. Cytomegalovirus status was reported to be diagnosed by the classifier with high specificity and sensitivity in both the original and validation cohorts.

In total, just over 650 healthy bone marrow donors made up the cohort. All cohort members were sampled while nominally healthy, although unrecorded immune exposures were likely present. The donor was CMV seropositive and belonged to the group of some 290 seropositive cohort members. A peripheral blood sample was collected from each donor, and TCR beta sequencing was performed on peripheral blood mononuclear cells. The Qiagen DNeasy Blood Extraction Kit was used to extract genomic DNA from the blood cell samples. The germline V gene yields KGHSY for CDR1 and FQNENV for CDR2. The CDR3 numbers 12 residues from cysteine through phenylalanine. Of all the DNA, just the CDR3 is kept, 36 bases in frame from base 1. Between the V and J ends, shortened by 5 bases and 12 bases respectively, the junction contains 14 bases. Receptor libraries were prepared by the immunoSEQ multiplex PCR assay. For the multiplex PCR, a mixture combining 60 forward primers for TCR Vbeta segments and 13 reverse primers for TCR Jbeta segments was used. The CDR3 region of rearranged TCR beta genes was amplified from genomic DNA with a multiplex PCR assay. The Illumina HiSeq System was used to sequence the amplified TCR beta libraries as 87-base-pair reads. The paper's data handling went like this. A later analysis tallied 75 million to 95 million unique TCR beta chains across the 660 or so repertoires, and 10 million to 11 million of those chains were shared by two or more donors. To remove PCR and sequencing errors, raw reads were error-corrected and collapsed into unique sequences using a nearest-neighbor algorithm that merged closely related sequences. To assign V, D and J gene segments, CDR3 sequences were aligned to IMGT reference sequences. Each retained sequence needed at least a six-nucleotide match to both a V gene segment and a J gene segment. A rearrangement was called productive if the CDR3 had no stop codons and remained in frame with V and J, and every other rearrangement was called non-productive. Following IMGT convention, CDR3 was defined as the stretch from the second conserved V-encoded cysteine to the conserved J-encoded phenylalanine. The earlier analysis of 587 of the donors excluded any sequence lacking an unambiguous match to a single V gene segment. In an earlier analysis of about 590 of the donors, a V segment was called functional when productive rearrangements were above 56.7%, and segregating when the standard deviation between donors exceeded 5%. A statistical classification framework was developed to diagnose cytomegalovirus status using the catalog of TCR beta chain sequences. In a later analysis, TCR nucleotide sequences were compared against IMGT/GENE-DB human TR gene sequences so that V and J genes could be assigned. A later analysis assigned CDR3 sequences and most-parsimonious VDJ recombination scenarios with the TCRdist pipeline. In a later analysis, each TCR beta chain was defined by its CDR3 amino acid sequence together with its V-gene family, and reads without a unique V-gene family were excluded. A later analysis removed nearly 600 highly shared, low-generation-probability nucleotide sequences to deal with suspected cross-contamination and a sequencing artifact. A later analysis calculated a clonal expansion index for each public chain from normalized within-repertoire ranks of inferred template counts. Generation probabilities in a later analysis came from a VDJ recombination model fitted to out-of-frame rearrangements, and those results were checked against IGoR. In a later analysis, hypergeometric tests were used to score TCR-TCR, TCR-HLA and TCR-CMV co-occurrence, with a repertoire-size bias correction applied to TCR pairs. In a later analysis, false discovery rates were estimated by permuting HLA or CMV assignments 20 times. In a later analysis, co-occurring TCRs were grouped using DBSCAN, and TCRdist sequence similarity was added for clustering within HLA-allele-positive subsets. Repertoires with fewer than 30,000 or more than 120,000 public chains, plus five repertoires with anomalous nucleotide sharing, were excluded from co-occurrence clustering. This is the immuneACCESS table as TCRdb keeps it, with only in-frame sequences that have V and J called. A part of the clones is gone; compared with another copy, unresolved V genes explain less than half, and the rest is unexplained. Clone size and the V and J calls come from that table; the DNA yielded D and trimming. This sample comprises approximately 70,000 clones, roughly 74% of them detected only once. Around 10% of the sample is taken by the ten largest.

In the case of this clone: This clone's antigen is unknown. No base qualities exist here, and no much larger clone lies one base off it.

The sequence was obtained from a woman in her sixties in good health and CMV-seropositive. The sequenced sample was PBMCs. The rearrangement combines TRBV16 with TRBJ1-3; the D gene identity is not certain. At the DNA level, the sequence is TGTGCCAGCAGCTTCGACATTTCGTTCATATATTTT. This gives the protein CASSFDISFIYF.